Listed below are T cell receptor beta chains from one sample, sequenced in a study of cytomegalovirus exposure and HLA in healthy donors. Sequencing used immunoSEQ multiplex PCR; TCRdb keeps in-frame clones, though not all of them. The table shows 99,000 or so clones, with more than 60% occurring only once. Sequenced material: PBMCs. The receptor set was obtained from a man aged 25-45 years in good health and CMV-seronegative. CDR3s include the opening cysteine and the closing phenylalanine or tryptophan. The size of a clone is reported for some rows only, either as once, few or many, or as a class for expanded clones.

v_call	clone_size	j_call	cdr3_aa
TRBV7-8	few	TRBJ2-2	CASSDRLETGELFF
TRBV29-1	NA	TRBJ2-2	CSAFRDTGELFF
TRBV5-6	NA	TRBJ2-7	CASSLPGVLAGVSNEQYF
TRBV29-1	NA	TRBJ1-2	CSVERMKGQGKYGYTF
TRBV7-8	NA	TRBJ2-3	CASSLTSASTQYF
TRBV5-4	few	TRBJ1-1	CASSMGQGNTEAFF
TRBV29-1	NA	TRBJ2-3	CSVGVGSTDTQYF
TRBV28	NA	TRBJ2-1	CASLGRRNSYNEQFF
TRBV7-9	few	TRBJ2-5	CASRQGAGTQYF
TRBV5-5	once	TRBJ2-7	CASSSHGRASDEQYF
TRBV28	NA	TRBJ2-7	CASSFGSASYEQYF
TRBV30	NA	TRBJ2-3	CAWSVGDRTDTQYF
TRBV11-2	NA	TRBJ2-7	CASSWPSGIEQYF
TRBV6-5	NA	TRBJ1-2	CASTLVRDSNYGYTF
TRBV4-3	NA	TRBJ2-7	CASSQEDHGSYEQYF
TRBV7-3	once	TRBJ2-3	CASSAPTPPGTGSTDTQYF
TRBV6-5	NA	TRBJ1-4	CASRPPGGTNEKLFF
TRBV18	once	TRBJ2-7	CASAGGLTYEQYF
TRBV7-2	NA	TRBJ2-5	CASSHLRETQYF
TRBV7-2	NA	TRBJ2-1	CASSLGTSGRGEQFF
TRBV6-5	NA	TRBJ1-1	CASSYSDRGTEAFF
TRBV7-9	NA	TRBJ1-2	CASSSTGGYGYTF
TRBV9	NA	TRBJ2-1	CASSEPPGLTYNEQFF
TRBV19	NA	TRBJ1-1	CASSIDRRSSGSEAFF
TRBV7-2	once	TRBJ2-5	CASSFQTGQETQYF
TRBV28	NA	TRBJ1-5	CASSGEQGSNQPQHF
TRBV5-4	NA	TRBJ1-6	CASSLSRGKNSPLHF
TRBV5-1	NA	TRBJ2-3	CASSLDRVSTDTQYF
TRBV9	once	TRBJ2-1	CASSVEIGRADEQFF
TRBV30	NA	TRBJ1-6	CAWSAHGDSPLHF
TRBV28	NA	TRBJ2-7	CASSLATSGEQYF
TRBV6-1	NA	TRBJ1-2	CASSDGTGPGYTF
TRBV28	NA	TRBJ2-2	CASSLGLSGTVNTGELFF
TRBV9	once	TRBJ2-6	CASSVGHTGANVLTF
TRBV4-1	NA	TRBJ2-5	CASSRSKREGETQYF
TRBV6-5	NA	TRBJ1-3	CASSFDSLTRNTIYF
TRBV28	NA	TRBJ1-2	CASSPEGGQGNYGYTF
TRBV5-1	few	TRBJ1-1	CASSLTGPRAEAFF
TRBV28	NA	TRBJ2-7	CASQPGTSVSYEQYF
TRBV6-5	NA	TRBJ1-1	CASSYRGSTEAFF
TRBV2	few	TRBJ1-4	CASSPPGLLSSQGKLFF
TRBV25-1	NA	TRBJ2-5	CASSDRVQETQYF
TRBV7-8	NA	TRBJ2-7	CASSPRVGSDGYEQYF
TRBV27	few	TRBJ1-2	CASSLTGAGLPNYGYTF
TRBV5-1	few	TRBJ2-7	CASSFGTGNYEQYF
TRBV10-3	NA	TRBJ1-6	CAIRDGRGGDSPLHF
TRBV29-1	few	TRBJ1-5	CSVETGGGQPQHF
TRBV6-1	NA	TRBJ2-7	CASTLDRGSGEQYF
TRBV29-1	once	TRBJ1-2	CSARQGDGYTF
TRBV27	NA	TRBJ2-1	CASRPGRVYNEQFF
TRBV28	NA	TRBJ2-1	CASSLWGVQGREQFF
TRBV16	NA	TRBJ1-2	CASSQSRSGIGYGYTF
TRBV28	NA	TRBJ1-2	CATEKPGLGGYTF
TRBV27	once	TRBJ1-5	CASSLYEGNQPQHF
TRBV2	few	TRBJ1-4	CASSITGQENEKLFF
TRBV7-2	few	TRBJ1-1	CASSLEAGYHEAFF
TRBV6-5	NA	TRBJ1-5	CASSLDRINQPQHF
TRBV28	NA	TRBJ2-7	CASSLSAGPYEQYF
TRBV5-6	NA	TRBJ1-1	CASSLQGAGNTEAFF